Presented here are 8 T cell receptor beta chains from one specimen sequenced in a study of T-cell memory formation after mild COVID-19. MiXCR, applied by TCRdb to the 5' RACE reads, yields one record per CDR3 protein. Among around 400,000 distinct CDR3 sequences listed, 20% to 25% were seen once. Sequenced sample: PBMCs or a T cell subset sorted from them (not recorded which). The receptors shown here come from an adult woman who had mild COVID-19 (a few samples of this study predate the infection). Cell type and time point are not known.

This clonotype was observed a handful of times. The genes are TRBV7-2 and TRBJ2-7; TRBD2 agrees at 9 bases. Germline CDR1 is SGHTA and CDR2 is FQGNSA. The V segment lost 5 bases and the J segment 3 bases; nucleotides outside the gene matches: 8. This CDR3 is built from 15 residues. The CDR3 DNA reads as TGTGCCAGCAGCAGGTCAGCGGGAGGAAACTACGAGCAGTACTTC. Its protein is CASSRSAGGNYEQYF.

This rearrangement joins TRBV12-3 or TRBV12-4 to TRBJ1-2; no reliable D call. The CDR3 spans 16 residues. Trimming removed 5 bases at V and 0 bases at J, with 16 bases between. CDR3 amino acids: CASSPRGLLTNYGYTF. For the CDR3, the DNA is TGTGCCAGCAGTCCCCGGGGATTACTTACTAACTATGGCTACACCTTC.

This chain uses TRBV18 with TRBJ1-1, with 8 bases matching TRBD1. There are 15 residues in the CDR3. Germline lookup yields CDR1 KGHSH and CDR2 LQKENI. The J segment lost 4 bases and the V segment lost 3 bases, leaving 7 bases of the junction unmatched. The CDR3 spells CASSPTQGASTEAFF. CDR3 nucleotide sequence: TGTGCCAGCTCACCGACCCAGGGGGCCTCCACTGAAGCTTTCTTT.

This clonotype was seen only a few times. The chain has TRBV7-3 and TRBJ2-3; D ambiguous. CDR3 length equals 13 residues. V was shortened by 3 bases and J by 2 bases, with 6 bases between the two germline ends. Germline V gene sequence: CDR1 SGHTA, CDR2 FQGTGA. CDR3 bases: TGTGCCAGCAGCTTTACACCCACAGATACGCAGTATTTT. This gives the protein CASSFTPTDTQYF.

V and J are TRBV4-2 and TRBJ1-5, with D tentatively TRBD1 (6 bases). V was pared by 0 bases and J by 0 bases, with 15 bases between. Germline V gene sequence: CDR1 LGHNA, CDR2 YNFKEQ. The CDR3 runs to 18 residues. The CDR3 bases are TGTGCCAGCAGCCAAGAAGGGGGTCTTGTCTATAGCAATCAGCCCCAGCATTTT. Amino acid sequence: CASSQEGGLVYSNQPQHF.

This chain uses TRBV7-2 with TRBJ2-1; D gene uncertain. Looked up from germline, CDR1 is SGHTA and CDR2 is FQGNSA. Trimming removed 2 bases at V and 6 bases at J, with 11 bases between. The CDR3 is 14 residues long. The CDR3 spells CASSLLGLRNEQFF. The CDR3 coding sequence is TGTGCCAGCAGCTTATTGGGTCTACGCAATGAGCAGTTCTTC. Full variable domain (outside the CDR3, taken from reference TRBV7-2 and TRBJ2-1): GAGVSQSPSNKVTEKGKDVELRCDPISGHTALYWYRQSLGQGLEFLIYFQGNSAPDKSGLPSDRFSAERTGGSVSTLTIQRTQQEDSAVYLCASSLLGLRNEQFFGPGTRLTVL.

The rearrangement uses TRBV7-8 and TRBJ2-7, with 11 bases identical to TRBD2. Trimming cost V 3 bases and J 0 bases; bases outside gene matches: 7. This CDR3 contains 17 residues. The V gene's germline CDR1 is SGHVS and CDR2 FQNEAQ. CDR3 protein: CASSFPSTSGSSYEQYF. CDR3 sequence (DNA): TGTGCCAGCAGCTTTCCTTCTACTAGCGGGAGCTCCTACGAGCAGTACTTC.

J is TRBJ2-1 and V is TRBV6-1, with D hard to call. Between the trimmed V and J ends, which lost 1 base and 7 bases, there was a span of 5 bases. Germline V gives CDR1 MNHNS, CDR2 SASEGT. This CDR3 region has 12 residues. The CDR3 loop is CASSEGLNEQFF. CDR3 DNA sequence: TGTGCCAGCAGTGAAGGGTTGAATGAGCAGTTCTTC.